Below are 18 T cell receptor beta chains sequenced from a single sample in a study of T cells in women clearing cervical HPV infection. Only in-frame clones appear in the TCRdb table, and some are missing; sequencing was by immunoSEQ multiplex PCR. The sample includes 15,000 to 20,000 clones. Input material: blood buffy coat. The receptors shown here come from a woman between 18 and 70 years old with a cervical HPV16 infection that either progressed to CIN3+ or cleared (not recorded which).

Note on this clone: From the germline J gene comes the end of the CDR3, since the read stops 3 residues before it. The chain is built from TRBV5-1 and TRBJ1-2; 12 nucleotides agree with TRBD1. There are 17 residues in the CDR3. V lost 5 bases to trimming and J lost 3 bases; unmatched junction nucleotides: 11. Per the germline V gene, CDR1 is SGHRS and CDR2 is YFSETQ. CDR3 sequence reads: CASSSPGQGAGDYGYTF. Incomplete CDR3 DNA: TGCGCCAGCAGTTCCCCGGGACAGGGGGCCGGAGACTATGGC.

As for this clone: The DNA ends 3 residues before the CDR3 does, and the rest of the CDR3 is filled in from the germline J gene. The chain carries TRBV19 and TRBJ2-7; D remains unclear. V dropped 3 bases and J dropped 1 base, with 13 bases sitting between them. From germline, CDR1 is LNHDA and CDR2 SQIVND (reference sequence). There are 15 residues in the CDR3. The sequenced part of the CDR3 DNA is TGTGCCAGTAGTATTACTACCGGTGAGTCCTACGAG. It yields the protein CASSITTGESYE. The full CDR3 protein reads CASSITTGESYEQYF.

Remarks on this clone: The sequenced fragment ends 3 residues before the CDR3 boundary, so the rest is inferred from the germline J gene. J is TRBJ2-3 and V is TRBV19; 9 bases map to TRBD2. Germline V gene data show CDR1 as LNHDA and CDR2 as SQIVND (reference sequence). CDR3 size: 15 residues. V shed 3 bases and J 2 bases; nucleotides not matched to a gene: 3. CDR3 in amino acids: CASSISSGTTDTQYF. CDR3 DNA, as far as it was read: TGTGCCAGTAGTATTTCTAGCGGGACCACAGATACG.

Comment on this clone: The DNA ends 3 residues before the CDR3 does, and the rest of the CDR3 is filled in from the germline J gene. The gene calls are TRBV19 and TRBJ1-6; 9 bases fit TRBD1. V was pared by 4 bases and J by 10 bases, with 5 bases of the junction left unmatched. The CDR3 length is 14 residues. CDR1 and CDR2 (germline): LNHDA, SQIVND (reference sequence). CDR3 bases read: TGTGCCAGTAGTAACAGGGGGCGAGGATCACCC. The encoded protein is CASSNRGRGSP. The whole CDR3 sequence reads CASSNRGRGSPLHF.

With regard to this clone: The CDR3 end lies 3 residues beyond the end of the read and is filled in from the germline J gene. The rearrangement links TRBV20-1 to TRBJ2-3; no reliable D call. This CDR3 is 13 amino acids long. The V end lost 2 bases, the J end lost 6 bases, and 12 bases lay between the germline ends. Germline CDR1 and CDR2: DFQATT and SNEGSKA (reference sequence). CDR3: CSARTPWSDTQYF. The DNA read from the CDR3 is TGCAGTGCTAGAACACCTTGGTCTGATACG.

A word on this clone: The read finishes 3 residues shy of the CDR3 end, and the germline J gene is used to complete it. The chain employs TRBV12-3 or TRBV12-4 and TRBJ2-2; 8 bases fit TRBD1. V trimming: 10 bases; J trimming: 2 bases; junction bases outside the gene matches: 6. This CDR3 has 14 amino acids. The CDR3 bases that were read are TGTGCCAACGACAGGGGCCTCAACACCGGGGAG. This gives the protein CANDRGLNTGE. The complete CDR3 sequence is CANDRGLNTGELFF.

A remark on this clone: The read ends 3 residues before the CDR3 terminus; that terminus is restored from the germline J gene. The rearrangement links TRBV19 to TRBJ2-3; maybe TRBD1 (6 bases). The CDR3 has 12 amino acids. Looked up from germline, CDR1 is LNHDA and CDR2 is SQIVND (reference sequence). The chain's CDR3 is CASSRNRETQYF. CDR3 DNA, as far as it was read: TGTGCCAGTAGTCGAAACAGGGAGACG.

According to its frequency, this clone is medium-sized. The CDR3 protein is CASSQRTGGADTQYF. CDR3 DNA (partial): TGTGCCAGCAGCCAACGGACAGGGGGCGCAGATACG. This chain uses TRBV14 with TRBJ2-3; 11 nucleotides align to TRBD1. The sequence runs out 3 residues before the end of the CDR3; the remainder is reconstructed from the germline J gene. With 2 bases clipped from V and 4 bases from J, the junction kept 2 bases outside the gene matches. Germline V gene lookup returns CDR1 SGHDN and CDR2 FVKESK. The CDR3 sequence is 15 residues long.

A word on this clone: The read halts 3 residues ahead of the CDR3 end, with the missing end drawn from the germline J gene. This chain joins TRBV5-6 and TRBJ1-1; D gene ambiguous. This CDR3 comprises 14 residues. CDR1 and CDR2 from the germline V gene are SGHDT and YYEEEE. The V end was cut by 3 bases, the J end by 4 bases, with 13 bases between. Incomplete CDR3 DNA: TGTGCCAGCAGCTCGGTTCGTCGCGGCACTGAA. This sequence encodes CASSSVRRGTE. The whole CDR3 sequence reads CASSSVRRGTEAFF.

Remarks on this clone: The sequence runs out 3 residues before the end of the CDR3; the remainder is reconstructed from the germline J gene. The V and J genes are TRBV20-1 and TRBJ2-7, with D possibly TRBD1 on 6 matching bases. The CDR3 has 13 residues. The V gene lost 3 bases and the J gene lost 3 bases, with 12 bases spanning the gap. Germline CDR1 and CDR2: DFQATT and SNEGSKA (reference sequence). This chain's CDR3 is CSARSPGDYEQYF. The DNA read from the CDR3 is TGCAGTGCTAGGTCACCAGGGGACTACGAG.

To note about this clone: Sequencing ends 3 residues short of the CDR3 end; the germline J gene provides the rest. The V gene is TRBV5-5, the J gene TRBJ1-2; no definite D call. Looked up from germline, CDR1 is SGHKS and CDR2 is YYEKEE (reference sequence). V lost 0 bases to trimming and J lost 5 bases, with 14 bases between them. The CDR3 runs 15 residues. The part of the CDR3 DNA that was read is TGTGCCAGCAGCTTGGATTCGGGGTCCCTATATGGC. It translates to CASSLDSGSLYG. The entire CDR3 protein is CASSLDSGSLYGYTF.

On this clone: The sequenced fragment ends 3 residues before the CDR3 boundary, so the rest is inferred from the germline J gene. The gene calls are TRBV30 and TRBJ2-2; 8 bases are a match to TRBD2. CDR1 and CDR2 (germline): GTSNPN, SVGIG (reference sequence). The CDR3 spans 16 residues. With 5 bases clipped from V and 0 bases from J, the junction kept 8 bases outside the gene matches. The sequenced part of the CDR3 DNA is TGTGCCTGGCGACTACCGGGACTAGCGAACACCGGGGAG. This encodes CAWRLPGLANTGE. The complete CDR3 protein is CAWRLPGLANTGELFF. Supplemented by reference TRBV30 and TRBJ2-2, the full variable domain reads SQTIHQWPATLVQPVGSPLSLECTVEGTSNPNLYWYRQAAGRGLQLLFYSVGIGQISSEVPQNLSASRPQDRQFILSSKKLLLSDSGFYLCAWRLPGLANTGELFFGEGSRLTVL.

Turning to this clone: The read halts 3 residues ahead of the CDR3 end, with the missing end drawn from the germline J gene. This chain links TRBV5-1 with TRBJ1-1, with D tentatively TRBD1 (5 bases). The V gene's germline CDR1 is SGHRS and CDR2 YFSETQ. The length of the CDR3 is 12 residues. The CDR3: CASSPGDFEAFF. Incomplete CDR3 DNA: TGCGCCAGCAGCCCGGGGGACTTCGAA.

With respect to this clone: The read gets to within 3 residues of the CDR3 end, and the germline J gene fills in the rest. The genes are TRBV20-1 and TRBJ1-2, with D possibly TRBD1 on 6 matching bases. V was trimmed by 5 bases and J by 5 bases, leaving 18 bases between them. The CDR3 consists of 14 residues. Germline lookup yields CDR1 DFQATT and CDR2 SNEGSKA (reference sequence). CDR3 amino acids: CSADDPGVRYGYTF. CDR3 DNA (partial): TGCAGTGCTGACGACCCAGGGGTACGGTATGGC.

To note about this clone: The CDR3 end falls 3 residues outside the read, so it is completed with the germline J gene. The rearrangement links TRBV28 to TRBJ1-1, with D possibly matching TRBD1 (5 bases). Germline V lookup: CDR1 MDHEN, CDR2 SYDVKM. V lost 4 bases and J 3 bases, leaving 12 bases between the germline ends. The CDR3 covers 14 residues. CDR3 bases read: TGTGCCAGCAGTTCTGACCGAGGGGACACTGAA. Protein sequence: CASSSDRGDTE. The full CDR3 reads CASSSDRGDTEAFF.

In regard to this clone: The CDR3 extends 3 residues past the end of the read, so its final part is completed from the germline J gene. The chain combines TRBV4-1 with TRBJ2-3; tentative D call: TRBD2 (6 bases). Trimming removed 8 bases from V and 0 bases from J, with 9 bases in between. Germline CDR1 reads MGHRA; CDR2 reads YSYEKL. The CDR3 is 13 amino acids. The CDR3 here is CASARGSTDTQYF. Incomplete CDR3 DNA: TGCGCCAGCGCGCGGGGCAGCACAGATACG.

The sequenced CDR3 bases are TGTGCCTGGAGTGTACCGGCGGGGGCCGCAAGGTTATATGGC. Its translation is CAWSVPAGAARLYG. The whole CDR3 is CAWSVPAGAARLYGYTF. The rearrangement uses TRBV30 and TRBJ1-2, with D perhaps matching TRBD1 (6 bases). Read coverage stops 3 residues before the CDR3 terminus; the germline J gene supplies the remainder. The CDR3 length is 17 residues. Per the germline V gene, CDR1 is GTSNPN and CDR2 is SVGIG (reference sequence). Deletions cut 0 bases from V and 5 bases from J, with 22 bases between.

Regarding this clone: The read ends 3 residues shy of where the CDR3 ends; the end is completed using the germline J gene. This chain links TRBV19 with TRBJ1-1, with 7 bases that match TRBD1. Germline V gives CDR1 LNHDA, CDR2 SQIVND (reference sequence). The CDR3 spans 13 residues. V lost 3 bases to trimming and J lost 5 bases; unmatched junction nucleotides: 3. Incomplete CDR3 DNA: TGTGCCAGTAGTATGACAGGGCGAACTGAA. Its translation is CASSMTGRTE. The full CDR3 protein is CASSMTGRTEAFF.